A selection of T cell receptor beta chains follows, all from one sample in a study of Graves' ophthalmopathy and Graves' hyperthyroidism. TCRdb reprocessed the multiplex PCR reads with MiXCR, giving one entry per CDR3 protein. The sample contains some 390,000 distinct CDR3 sequences, around 16% of which appear only once. Material: peripheral blood. The receptors shown here come from a woman aged 18-29 years with Graves' ophthalmopathy. Both conserved end residues are part of each CDR3. The D gene is left open where the match is weak. Some rows have no size entry. The others give once, few or many, or a class for an expanded clone.

d_call j_call v_call clone_size cdr3_nt cdr3_aa
. TRBJ1-6 TRBV20-1 many TGCAGCCTCGAGGAGTACTATAATTCACCCCTCCACTTT CSLEEYYNSPLHF
TRBD1 TRBJ1-5 TRBV20-1 many TGCAGTGCTAGAGATTACTCGGGACAGGGAAATCAGCCCCAGCATTTT CSARDYSGQGNQPQHF
. TRBJ2-7 TRBV7-3 many TGTGCCAGCAGCTTAACCGGGATTACAAAGCAGTACTTC CASSLTGITKQYF
. TRBJ2-7 TRBV19 . TGTGCCAGTAGTATGGGCGGGGTCGACGAGCAGTACTTC CASSMGGVDEQYF
. TRBJ1-1 TRBV6-2/TRBV6-3 few TGTGCCAGCAGTTCCTACCTCGTCCAGGGCAATATGGCTTTCTTT CASSSYLVQGNMAFF
. TRBJ1-6 TRBV18 many TGTGCCAGCTCACCATTTGACAGGAAGAGTTCACCCCTCCACTTT CASSPFDRKSSPLHF
. TRBJ2-4 TRBV7-8 many TGTGCCAGCAGCCTCAAGACAGATACCAGACAGGACATTCAGTACTTC CASSLKTDTRQDIQYF
TRBD2 TRBJ2-7 TRBV28 many TGTGCCAGCACCCTAGCCGGGACTAGCGGGAACTCCTACGAGCAGTACTTC CASTLAGTSGNSYEQYF
. TRBJ1-1 TRBV6-2/TRBV6-3 many TGTGCCAGCAGTTACCCGGGACGGACGAACACTGAAGCTTTCTTT CASSYPGRTNTEAFF
. TRBJ2-7 TRBV29-1 many TGCAGCGTTGAAGATCTTTTAGGGGGGGACGAGCAGTACTTC CSVEDLLGGDEQYF
. TRBJ2-7 TRBV6-2/TRBV6-3 many TGTGCCAGTCGAGGGATAGCCCTTTACGAGCAGTACTTC CASRGIALYEQYF
. TRBJ2-5 TRBV20-1 many TGCAGTGCAAGGGGGGCCCAAGAGACCCAGTACTTC CSARGAQETQYF
. TRBJ1-5 TRBV6-5 many TGTGCCAGCAGTTACTCGAGTGGAGGGGCGGGCAATCAGCCCCAGCATTTT CASSYSSGGAGNQPQHF
. TRBJ2-7 TRBV6-5 many TGTGCCAGCAGTATCGATACAGGGTCCTACGAGCAGTACTTC CASSIDTGSYEQYF
TRBD1 TRBJ2-2 TRBV7-8 many TGTGCCAGCCGGGACAGGGGCGGGCGGGAGCTGTTTTTT CASRDRGGRELFF
TRBD2 TRBJ2-5 TRBV4-3 . TGCGCCAGCAGCCAAGAACTCCTCCTAGCGGACCAAGAGACCCAGTACTTC CASSQELLLADQETQYF
. TRBJ2-1 TRBV6-1 once TGTGCCAGCAGTGGCGGGACTTTTAGCTCCTACAATGAGCAGTTCTTC CASSGGTFSSYNEQFF
. TRBJ1-1 TRBV6-2/TRBV6-3 many TGTGCCACCTCGTTAGTTAGGGGAAGTACCTTGAACACTGAAGCTTTCTTT CATSLVRGSTLNTEAFF
. TRBJ1-1 TRBV6-2/TRBV6-3 many TGTGCCAGCAGTTACGCTAGACAGGTCCTGAACACTGAAGCTTTCTTT CASSYARQVLNTEAFF
TRBD2 TRBJ2-5 TRBV6-2/TRBV6-3 many TGTGCCAGCAGTTACTCGACTCAGTCGGTAGCGGGCGACCAAGAGACCCAGTACTTC CASSYSTQSVAGDQETQYF
. TRBJ1-1 TRBV6-2/TRBV6-3 . TGTGCCAGCATCAATACTGAACGGAGCACTGAAGCTTTCTTT CASINTERSTEAFF
. TRBJ2-5 TRBV7-9 . TGTGCCAGCAGCAACTGGGCCCTGGAGACCCAGTACTTC CASSNWALETQYF
. TRBJ1-2 TRBV6-2/TRBV6-3 many TGTGCCAGCAGTTACGCCGGTGACTATGGCTACACCTTC CASSYAGDYGYTF
TRBD2 TRBJ2-7 TRBV11-2 many TGTGCCAGCAGCCAACTAGCGGGGGCAATCTACGAGCAGTACTTC CASSQLAGAIYEQYF
. TRBJ2-3 TRBV15 many TGTGCCACCAGCAAATCGCCGGGACAAAGCACAGATACGCAGTATTTT CATSKSPGQSTDTQYF
. TRBJ1-1 TRBV6-1 . TGTGCCAGCAGCCCGACAGGCTGGAACACTGAAGCTTTCTTT CASSPTGWNTEAFF
TRBD2 TRBJ2-7 TRBV4-1 few TGCGCCAGCCGGGGAGCGGGAGCGCTCGAGCAGTACTTC CASRGAGALEQYF
. TRBJ1-1 TRBV7-2 many TGTGCCAGCAGCCTCAGGGTTTATGGCACTGAAGCTTTCTTT CASSLRVYGTEAFF
. TRBJ2-7 TRBV28 . TGTGCCAGCAGTTTTAACCCAAACGACAGACGGATGTCCTACGAGCAGTACTTC CASSFNPNDRRMSYEQYF
TRBD2 TRBJ2-4 TRBV2 many TGTGCCAGCAAAAGAGCTACTAGCGGGTCCTTTCAGTACTTC CASKRATSGSFQYF
. TRBJ2-1 TRBV12-3/TRBV12-4 many TGTGCCAGCAGTTTGAGGGGGACCCTCGCTGGCAATGAGCAGTTCTTC CASSLRGTLAGNEQFF
. TRBJ2-7 TRBV28 . TGTGCCAGCAGTGGGCCAGGGGAGGGGCGCCCCTACGAGCAGTACTTC CASSGPGEGRPYEQYF
. TRBJ1-5 TRBV27 many TGTGCCAGCAGGAAGACTAGGGAAGTATTTCAGCCCCAGCATTTT CASRKTREVFQPQHF
. TRBJ2-2 TRBV7-9 many TGTGCCAGCAGCCAGTCCGGGGGTATAGGCGGGGAGCTGTTTTTT CASSQSGGIGGELFF
. TRBJ2-5 TRBV24-1 many TGTGCCACCAGTGATTCCTACCAAGAGACCCAGTACTTC CATSDSYQETQYF
. TRBJ1-3 TRBV29-1 many TGCAGCGTTGTAATCGGCTCTGGAAACACCATATATTTT CSVVIGSGNTIYF
TRBD2 TRBJ2-7 TRBV9 . TGTGCCAGCAGCGCAGCGGGAGACGAGCAGTACTTC CASSAAGDEQYF
. TRBJ1-2 TRBV6-4 . TGTGCCAGCAGTTACCGCGGGGCACGAGAGGGCTACACCTTC CASSYRGAREGYTF
. TRBJ2-5 TRBV7-9 few TGTGCCAGCAGCTTCAGCGGCCTCGGGTACTTC CASSFSGLGYF
TRBD1 TRBJ1-1 TRBV2 . TGTGCCAGCAGTCCGCGGGACAGGGACCCCACTGAAGCTTTCTTT CASSPRDRDPTEAFF
TRBD1 TRBJ1-5 TRBV18 few TGTGCCAGCTCACCACCCGGACAGGGGGGAACTAATCAGCCCCAGCATTTT CASSPPGQGGTNQPQHF
TRBD1 TRBJ2-6 TRBV2 many TGTGCCAGCAGTAACCCCGGGACAGAATACCACTCTGGGGCCAACGTCCTGACTTTC CASSNPGTEYHSGANVLTF
TRBD2 TRBJ2-5 TRBV24-1 . TGTGCCACCAGTGATTGGACTAGCGGGAGAGAGACCCAGTACTTC CATSDWTSGRETQYF
. TRBJ2-2 TRBV6-1 many TGTGCCAGCCTGTTGCGGATGCTGAACACCGGGGAGCTGTTTTTT CASLLRMLNTGELFF
TRBD1 TRBJ1-5 TRBV2 many TGTGCCAGCAGGGGGACAGCGGGAGTGATTCAGCCCCAGCATTTT CASRGTAGVIQPQHF
. TRBJ1-3 TRBV4-3 few TGCGCCAGCAGCCAAGATGTGGGGTGGGGATCTGGAAACACCATATATTTT CASSQDVGWGSGNTIYF
. TRBJ2-5 TRBV7-2 many TGTGCCAGCAGCTTAGGAGGGGGGGGACGGGAGACCCAGTACTTC CASSLGGGGRETQYF
. TRBJ2-2 TRBV11-2 many TGTGCCAGCAGCTTAGACTTTCTCGGGGAGCTGTTTTTT CASSLDFLGELFF
. TRBJ1-3 TRBV15 many TGTGCCACCAGCAGAGATTCCGGGAACACCATATATTTT CATSRDSGNTIYF
. TRBJ1-1 TRBV6-5 few TGTGCCAGCAGTTCGGTCGGACAGTCGAACACTGAAGCTTTCTTT CASSSVGQSNTEAFF
TRBD2 TRBJ2-1 TRBV6-1 many TGTGCCAGCAGTGAAGAGAGCGGGGCGGCCAATGAGCAGTTCTTC CASSEESGAANEQFF
. TRBJ1-1 TRBV6-4 many TGTGCCAGCAGAGGGAGGGGTAGGGCAGGTGGCGGAGAGAACACTGAAGCTTTCTTT CASRGRGRAGGGENTEAFF
. TRBJ1-5 TRBV6-1 many TGTGCCAGCAGTGAACAGGGGCATCAGCCCCAGCATTTT CASSEQGHQPQHF
. TRBJ2-5 TRBV4-1 many TGCGCCAGCAGCCAAGATACGGGGGTCGGGGCCCAGTACTTC CASSQDTGVGAQYF
TRBD2 TRBJ2-2 TRBV6-1 . TGTGCCAGCCGTCCAGCGGGGGACACCGGGGAGCTGTTTTTT CASRPAGDTGELFF
. TRBJ2-2 TRBV12-3/TRBV12-4 many TGTGCCAGCAGTTTAGCGACGGACACCGGGGAGCTGTTTTTT CASSLATDTGELFF
. TRBJ1-1 TRBV7-2 . TGTGCCAGCAGCCGAGGACAGTTTAACACTGAAGCTTTCTTT CASSRGQFNTEAFF
. TRBJ2-2 TRBV9 many TGTGCCAGCAGCGTAGACGGGGACGCGAACACCGGGGAGCTGTTTTTT CASSVDGDANTGELFF
. TRBJ2-6 TRBV28 many TGTGCCAGCAGACGGACCAGCTCTGGGGCCAACGTCCTGACTTTC CASRRTSSGANVLTF
. TRBJ2-2 TRBV6-1 once TGTGCCAGCTCCCAAAAGGGTGAAACCGGGGAGCTGTTTTTT CASSQKGETGELFF